The clone carrying this T cell receptor (beta chain) was counted at least ten times. TCR beta CDR3 sequences were amplified from RNA transcripts. The primer set for the first-round RT-PCR of the TCR CDR3 was HTBI. A single record per CDR3 protein comes from TCRdb applying MiXCR to the multiplex PCR reads. This table has hundreds of thousands of distinct CDR3 sequences, 13% to 15% appearing once. These data come from a study of T cells in Graves' hyperthyroidism and ophthalmopathy. Study at large: Peripheral blood was obtained at initial diagnosis, preceding any treatment.

Diagnostic assessment was based on clinical symptoms, serum thyroxine and TRAb, thyroid ultrasound and orbital computed tomography. This CDR3 spans 17 amino acids. The trim removed 5 bases at V and 6 bases at J, leaving 14 bases unmatched. Material for sequencing was blood. The rearrangement joins TRBV12-3 or TRBV12-4 to TRBJ1-1; the match to TRBD1 covers 11 bases. This receptor was identified in a woman aged 55-70 years with Graves' ophthalmopathy. The CDR3 region has the DNA TGTGCCAGCAGTCTCGACGTGGGACAGGGGGGTAACTCTGAAGCTTTCTTT. It specifies CASSLDVGQGGNSEAFF.